This T cell receptor (beta chain) came from a study of T cells after yellow fever vaccination (dated 2019 in TCRdb). A note on the overall study: The SMART-Seq v4 Ultra Low Input RNA kit was used to prepare libraries from fractions with low cell numbers. Bulk TCR alpha and beta repertoires were sequenced longitudinally to track T-cell clones before and after primary and booster YFV17D yellow fever vaccination. Blood was collected at multiple timepoints before and after primary and secondary immunization, and bulk PBMC replicates and cell subsets were isolated. Two healthy male donors made up the cohort, one aged 18 to 30 years and the other aged 30 to 39 years.

TCR cDNA was made using 5'RACE template switching, a step that added a universal primer site and unique molecular identifiers. cDNA synthesis was primed from both the TCR alpha and TCR beta constant segments. Library amplification involved two PCR steps, and the second step added sample barcodes and sequencing adapters. Sequencing of libraries was done on Illumina HiSeq 2500 (2x100 bp) or NovaSeq (2x150 bp). The study's own analysis went as follows. MIGEC handled demultiplexing of reads and collapsing into UMI consensus sequences, while MiXCR performed V(D)J alignment. Vaccine-responding clonotypes were identified with edgeR using replicate PBMC samples, with FDR below 0.01 and a log2 fold change above 5 up to day 15 being required. Each bulk clonotype was labeled CD4 or CD8 based on which sequenced repertoire, CD4 or CD8, contained the clonotype at higher abundance. TCRdb applied fastp at Q25 and MiXCR to the public reads, then kept only in-frame beta chains. CDR3 protein sequences are deduplicated, and each keeps its most common genes and DNA. The V and J calls come from TCRdb's annotation, not from the publication. In this sample the table shows 500,000 to 650,000 distinct CDR3 sequences, around 16% of which occur a single time. In total, the top ten clones hold roughly 17% of the sample.

In the paper's terms, the treatment or condition label means: live attenuated yellow fever vaccine strain. Two biological replicates of bulk PBMCs were collected at each blood-draw timepoint. A standard Ficoll-Paque protocol was used to isolate PBMCs from peripheral blood. RNA was extracted with TriZol from bulk PBMCs, CD4 and CD8 fractions, and dextramer-positive and dextramer-negative fractions. On this clonotype itself: Its antigen specificity is not known. Base qualities were left out, and no much larger clone turns up one base away.

From a lookup of the germline V gene, CDR1 and CDR2 are SGHTA and FQGNSA. From the cysteine up to the phenylalanine, the CDR3 has a length of 13 residues. Only CDR3 DNA remains: 39 bases, in frame from the first base. The V end loses 5 bases and the J end loses 10 bases, and a stretch of 17 bases separates them. Summary of the overall study and its limitations: Only a couple of donors were included in the study, so the extent to which the findings can be generalized is limited. Most clones expanded after primary vaccination were re-detected after the booster (just under 97% of CD4 and around 88% of CD8), suggesting broad memory maintenance. Computational filtering was required because FACS-sorted repertoires could contain abundant contaminating clonotypes from the bulk population. A small share of clonotypes occurred in both CD4 and CD8 compartments, likely arising from convergent recombination. Compared with the primary T-cell response, the secondary T-cell response was weaker but faster, peaking on day 5 rather than day 15.

The chain couples TRBV7-2 to TRBJ1-2; TRBD1 is possibly the D segment (5 matching bases). The sequence was obtained from a man between 18 and 29 years old who received the YFV17D yellow fever vaccine. The sequences come from PBMCs, collected more than 4 days after the first yellow fever vaccination. The CDR3 reads CASSLHPDTFYTF. The DNA sequence is given as TGTGCCAGCAGCCTTCACCCGGACACTTTCTACACCTTC.